The rows below give T cell receptor beta chains drawn from one sample of a study of patients and donors after allogeneic stem cell transplantation. Via MiXCR, TCRdb re-called the RT-PCR reads, giving one row per CDR3 protein. This table holds about a million distinct CDR3 sequences, 18% found once. Sequences were obtained from blood, either unsorted or a sorted T cell fraction (not recorded which). The receptor source for this set is a human donor who was either an allogeneic HSCT recipient or a stem cell or donor lymphocyte infusion donor (not recorded which). It is not recorded whose cells these are; they may come from a transplant donor. The CDR3 runs from the conserved cysteine through the conserved F or W. The D gene is left open where the match is weak. Part of the rows lack a size; the others show once, few, many or a class for expanded clones.

cdr3_nt: TGCAGTGCTAGAGGGACTAGCGGGGGGGCGGCGAAGACCCAGTACTTC
cdr3_aa: CSARGTSGGAAKTQYF
v_call: TRBV20-1
clone_size: NA
d_call: TRBD2
j_call: TRBJ2-5

cdr3_nt: TGTGCCATCAGCACGGAGAAGACGCAGTATTTT
cdr3_aa: CAISTEKTQYF
v_call: TRBV10-3
clone_size: many
d_call: NA
j_call: TRBJ2-3

cdr3_nt: TGCGCCAGCAGCTTCGAAAGTTTTACGAACACCGGGGAGCTGTTTTTT
cdr3_aa: CASSFESFTNTGELFF
v_call: TRBV5-1
clone_size: NA
d_call: NA
j_call: TRBJ2-2

cdr3_nt: TGTGCCAGTAGGCCGACTCACTCCTACGAGCAGTACTTC
cdr3_aa: CASRPTHSYEQYF
v_call: TRBV19
clone_size: NA
d_call: NA
j_call: TRBJ2-7

cdr3_nt: TGTGCCAGCAGCACGACTAGCGGGATATACAATGAGCAGTTCTTC
cdr3_aa: CASSTTSGIYNEQFF
v_call: TRBV9
clone_size: NA
d_call: TRBD2
j_call: TRBJ2-1

cdr3_nt: TGTGCCAGCAGTGACGCCGGTCTCAACAGACCCTACGAGCAGTACTTC
cdr3_aa: CASSDAGLNRPYEQYF
v_call: TRBV6-1
clone_size: few
d_call: NA
j_call: TRBJ2-7

cdr3_nt: TGCGCCAGCAGCCAAAACAGGGGGGCGAACACTGAAGCTTTCTTT
cdr3_aa: CASSQNRGANTEAFF
v_call: TRBV4-3
clone_size: few
d_call: TRBD1
j_call: TRBJ1-1

cdr3_nt: TGTGCTAGTGGCCCCGGGACTAGCGGATACCAAGAGACCCAGTACTTC
cdr3_aa: CASGPGTSGYQETQYF
v_call: TRBV12-5
clone_size: NA
d_call: TRBD2
j_call: TRBJ2-5

cdr3_nt: TGTGCCAGCAGACCTTCAACAGGGGCCTTCGGCTACACCTTC
cdr3_aa: CASRPSTGAFGYTF
v_call: TRBV12-3/TRBV12-4
clone_size: many
d_call: TRBD1
j_call: TRBJ1-2

cdr3_nt: TGTGCCAGCAGTTACTGGCGGGGCAGGGCAGATACGCAGTATTTT
cdr3_aa: CASSYWRGRADTQYF
v_call: TRBV6-5
clone_size: NA
d_call: NA
j_call: TRBJ2-3

cdr3_nt: TGTGCCACCCGGGACATACAAGAGACCCAGTACTTC
cdr3_aa: CATRDIQETQYF
v_call: TRBV24-1
clone_size: many
d_call: NA
j_call: TRBJ2-5

cdr3_nt: TGTGCCAGCAGCCAAGCGGGACTAGTCCAAGAGACCCAGTACTTC
cdr3_aa: CASSQAGLVQETQYF
v_call: TRBV3-1
clone_size: NA
d_call: TRBD2
j_call: TRBJ2-5

cdr3_nt: TGCAGTGCTAGAAATTGGGAAAGCAATCAGCCCCAGCATTTT
cdr3_aa: CSARNWESNQPQHF
v_call: TRBV20-1
clone_size: few
d_call: NA
j_call: TRBJ1-5

cdr3_nt: TGCAGCGGCCACAGGGGACTGAACACTGAAGCTTTCTTT
cdr3_aa: CSGHRGLNTEAFF
v_call: TRBV29-1
clone_size: few
d_call: TRBD1
j_call: TRBJ1-1

cdr3_nt: TGTGCCAGCAGCCAGCGAGGGGGGCCTAACTATGGCTACACCTTC
cdr3_aa: CASSQRGGPNYGYTF
v_call: TRBV6-1
clone_size: few
d_call: NA
j_call: TRBJ1-2

cdr3_nt: TGTGCCAGCAGTGCGGCGTACACTGAAGCTTTCTTT
cdr3_aa: CASSAAYTEAFF
v_call: TRBV2
clone_size: few
d_call: NA
j_call: TRBJ1-1

cdr3_nt: TGTGCCAGCAGTTTATCTAGGGTCGGGGAGACCCAGTACTTC
cdr3_aa: CASSLSRVGETQYF
v_call: TRBV27
clone_size: NA
d_call: NA
j_call: TRBJ2-5

cdr3_nt: TGCGCCAGCAGCTTGATAGATAGCGGGACCCAGATATACAATGAGCAGTTCTTC
cdr3_aa: CASSLIDSGTQIYNEQFF
v_call: TRBV5-1
clone_size: NA
d_call: TRBD2
j_call: TRBJ2-1

cdr3_nt: TGTGCCAGCAGCCAAGATAGGCGCGAGCAGTACTTC
cdr3_aa: CASSQDRREQYF
v_call: TRBV3-1
clone_size: many
d_call: NA
j_call: TRBJ2-7

cdr3_nt: TGTGCCAGCAGCTTAAAGGGGGACACCAGCACAGATACGCAGTATTTT
cdr3_aa: CASSLKGDTSTDTQYF
v_call: TRBV7-3
clone_size: few
d_call: NA
j_call: TRBJ2-3

cdr3_nt: TGTGCCAGTAAACTAGCGGGCCGCTACAATGAGCAGTTCTTC
cdr3_aa: CASKLAGRYNEQFF
v_call: TRBV11-3
clone_size: NA
d_call: TRBD2
j_call: TRBJ2-1

cdr3_nt: TGCGCCAGCAGCCCGACCGACGTACATGGCTACACCTTC
cdr3_aa: CASSPTDVHGYTF
v_call: TRBV5-1
clone_size: NA
d_call: NA
j_call: TRBJ1-2

cdr3_nt: TGTGCCAGCAGTTACTTCCCGGGACGCACTGAAGCTTTCTTT
cdr3_aa: CASSYFPGRTEAFF
v_call: TRBV6-2/TRBV6-3
clone_size: few
d_call: NA
j_call: TRBJ1-1

cdr3_nt: TGCAGCGTTTGGACTAGCAGATTCTACGAGCAGTACTTC
cdr3_aa: CSVWTSRFYEQYF
v_call: TRBV29-1
clone_size: NA
d_call: TRBD2
j_call: TRBJ2-7

cdr3_nt: TGTGCCACCAGCAGAGATCGGGTGGACCGGGGAACCCAGTACTTC
cdr3_aa: CATSRDRVDRGTQYF
v_call: TRBV15
clone_size: NA
d_call: NA
j_call: TRBJ2-5

cdr3_nt: TGTGCCAGCACCCACCCTAGGGGGCGAAAGTACTTC
cdr3_aa: CASTHPRGRKYF
v_call: TRBV6-6
clone_size: NA
d_call: TRBD1
j_call: TRBJ2-7

cdr3_nt: TGCAGTGCGTTATCTCCGGGGGTCCTCAGCAATCAGCCCCAGCATTTT
cdr3_aa: CSALSPGVLSNQPQHF
v_call: TRBV20-1
clone_size: few
d_call: NA
j_call: TRBJ1-5

cdr3_nt: TGCAGCGTTGAAGACAGGGGGCTTTATGGCTACACCTTC
cdr3_aa: CSVEDRGLYGYTF
v_call: TRBV29-1
clone_size: NA
d_call: TRBD1
j_call: TRBJ1-2

cdr3_nt: TGTGCCAGCAGTTTCAGACAGTTCGGGGGGGATGGCTACACCTTC
cdr3_aa: CASSFRQFGGDGYTF
v_call: TRBV12-3/TRBV12-4
clone_size: NA
d_call: NA
j_call: TRBJ1-2